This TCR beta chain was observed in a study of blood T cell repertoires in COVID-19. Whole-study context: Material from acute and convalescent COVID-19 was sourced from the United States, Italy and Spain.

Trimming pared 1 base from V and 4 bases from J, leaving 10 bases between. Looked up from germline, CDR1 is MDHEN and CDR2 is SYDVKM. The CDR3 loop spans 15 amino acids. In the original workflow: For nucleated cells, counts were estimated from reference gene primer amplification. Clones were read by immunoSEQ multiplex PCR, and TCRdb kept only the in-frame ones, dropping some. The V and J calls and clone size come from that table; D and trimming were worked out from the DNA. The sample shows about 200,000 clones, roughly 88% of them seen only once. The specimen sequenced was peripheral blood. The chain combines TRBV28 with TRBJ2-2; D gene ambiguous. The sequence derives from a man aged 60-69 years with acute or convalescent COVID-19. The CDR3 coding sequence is TGTGCCAGCAGTTTATTTACGCCGGGCACCGGGGAGCTGTTTTTT. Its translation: CASSLFTPGTGELFF.